This entry concerns a single TCR beta chain. Its antigen remains unidentified. The data belong to a study of radiotherapy plus CTLA-4 blockade in lung cancer. General study results and limits: Alongside interferon-beta, early blood T cell clone dynamics were reportedly the best predictor of response. Radiotherapy plus ipilimumab was followed by expansion in blood of tumor-derived TCR clones.

The table came from immunoSEQ multiplex PCR; TCRdb's copy has only in-frame clones and leaves some out. The data show roughly 98,000 clones, with approximately 83% seen just once and roughly 15% held by the top ten. CTLA-4 blockade with ipilimumab, together with focal radiation, was given to patients with chemo-refractory metastatic non-small-cell lung cancer. The CDR3 runs 16 residues. V dropped 2 bases and J dropped 2 bases, with 13 bases sitting between them. Per germline, CDR1 MNHEY and CDR2 SVGAGI. The chain recombines TRBV6-5 with TRBJ2-1, with a possible D match to TRBD1 (6 bases). The specimen was peripheral blood, collected from a patient treated with radiotherapy plus ipilimumab. This clonotype was sampled from a human donor with non-small cell lung cancer that progressed on radiotherapy plus ipilimumab. The CDR3 DNA sequence: TGTGCCAGCAGTTACGGTAGGGGGTTCCCCTACAATGAGCAGTTCTTC. Translation gives CASSYGRGFPYNEQFF.